This T cell receptor (beta chain) comes out of a study of molecular identifiers for immune sequencing clone quantification. TCRdb redid the calling of the PCR reads with MiXCR, one entry per CDR3 protein. The sample includes 85,000 to 100,000 distinct CDR3 sequences, around 20% seen only once; the top ten take 0.8% to 1.2%. CDR3 length equals 17 residues. V was trimmed by 0 bases and J by 5 bases, leaving 20 bases between them. Germline V lookup: CDR1 SGDLS, CDR2 YYNGEE. This clonotype was detected ten times or more. The sequencing sample was made of naive CD8+ T cells from blood, with Jurkat cell RNA spiked in. Subset reported: FACS-sorted CD8+CD4-CCR7+CD45RA+ naive T cells. This receptor was obtained from a human donor in good health. Some libraries in this study had Jurkat cell RNA spiked in. The chain couples TRBV9 to TRBJ2-5; a possible D gene is TRBD2 (7 bases). The CDR3: CASSVEYGRGAGETQYF. The DNA for the CDR3 is TGTGCCAGCAGCGTAGAGTATGGTCGGGGGGCGGGCGAGACCCAGTACTTC.